Below, 5 T cell receptor beta chains from the same sample are listed, as sequenced in a study of cytomegalovirus exposure and HLA in healthy donors. The PCR was carried out with 60 Vbeta primers and 13 Jbeta primers. Sequencing used immunoSEQ multiplex PCR; TCRdb keeps in-frame clones, though not all of them. The data show 160,000 or so clones, around 90% seen once. The source material was PBMCs. Every receptor here comes from a woman aged 25 to 45 in good health and CMV-seronegative.

The rearrangement uses TRBV10-3 and TRBJ1-2; 9 bases line up with TRBD1. The CDR3 spans 13 residues. Per the germline V gene, CDR1 is ENHRY and CDR2 is SYGVKD. V was pared by 6 bases and J by 6 bases, with 5 bases of the junction left unmatched. This chain's CDR3 is CAISLQGADGYTF. The DNA for the CDR3 is TGTGCCATCAGCCTACAGGGGGCGGATGGCTACACCTTC.

V gene TRBV7-2 combines with J gene TRBJ2-3, with TRBD1 matching 7 bases. This CDR3 spans 17 amino acids. Germline V gene lookup returns CDR1 SGHTA and CDR2 FQGNSA. Losses at the gene ends were 5 bases for V and 6 bases for J; bases not matched to a gene: 17. Written as DNA, the CDR3 is TGTGCCAGCAGCCCCGACGGCCTTGACAGGGTTGTGGATACGCAGTATTTT. Its protein is CASSPDGLDRVVDTQYF.

V and J are TRBV29-1 and TRBJ2-3, with TRBD1 matching over 7 bases. CDR1 and CDR2 from the germline V gene are SQVTM and ANQGSEA. The CDR3 extends over 16 amino acids. V shed 5 bases and J 0 bases; nucleotides not matched to a gene: 11. The CDR3 region has the DNA TGCAGCGTTCCACCGGACAGGACCCTTAGCACAGATACGCAGTATTTT. As protein: CSVPPDRTLSTDTQYF.

The chain uses TRBV4-3 and TRBJ1-2, with D perhaps matching TRBD1 (6 bases). CDR1 and CDR2 from the germline V gene are LGHNA and YSLEER. V was clipped by 5 bases and J by 4 bases, with 14 bases between them. The CDR3 loop spans 14 amino acids. CDR3 nucleotides: TGCGCCAGCAGCAAAAACAGGGATACCTATGGCTACACCTTC. As protein: CASSKNRDTYGYTF.

The rearrangement joins TRBV15 to TRBJ2-7; 9 bases fit TRBD1. This CDR3 is 15 amino acids long. The junction had 2 bases not matched to a gene; V was cut back by 0 bases and J by 2 bases. Germline CDR1 and CDR2: LNHNV and YYDKDF (reference sequence). CDR3 loop: CATSRDGQGPYEQYF. CDR3 nucleotides: TGTGCCACCAGCAGAGACGGACAGGGGCCCTACGAGCAGTACTTC.